This T cell receptor (beta chain) was obtained from a study of T-cell memory formation after mild COVID-19. Study-wide background: TCR clusters were mostly donor specific.

This CDR3 is built from 19 residues. Germline lookup yields CDR1 MNHEY and CDR2 SMNVEV (reference sequence). The junction had 24 bases not matched to a gene; V was cut back by 6 bases and J by 5 bases. TCRdb called the 5' RACE reads again in MiXCR, with one record for every CDR3 protein. The table includes about 280,000 distinct CDR3 sequences, under 8.5% detected once. Study-level findings and limits: Cross-reactive memory seemingly joined, as some responding clones were found in pre-infection memory. Mainly in CM and EM were contracting CD4+ clones; CD8+ were in EMRA. In second-wave clones peaking day 37, SARS-CoV-2 specificity remained unconfirmed.

This clonotype has more than one count but fewer than ten. The antigen is not known. Sequenced: PBMCs or a T cell subset sorted from them (not recorded which). The clonotype originates from a man aged 18 to 30 who had mild COVID-19 (a few samples of this study predate the infection). Cell type and time point are not known. The J gene is TRBJ2-5, the V gene TRBV27; 7 positions agree with TRBD2. This chain's CDR3 is CASRGVGFSSLAAEETQYF. The CDR3 DNA reads TGTGCCAGCAGAGGGGTCGGGTTTTCAAGTCTAGCGGCCGAGGAGACCCAGTACTTC.